The next 9 T cell receptor beta chains were all read from a single sample in a study of blood T cell repertoires in COVID-19. The method was immunoSEQ multiplex PCR; TCRdb's version includes in-frame clones alone and lacks a portion of them. The sample yields under 250,000 clones, around 85% seen once. The sample comprised PBMCs or T cells enriched from blood (not recorded which). The source of these receptors is a woman aged 50 to 60 with acute COVID-19.

The genes are TRBV15 and TRBJ1-2; TRBD1 matches at 7 bases. This CDR3 is built from 14 residues. Trimming at V came to 3 bases and at J to 7 bases, leaving 8 bases not matched to a gene. Germline V gene data show CDR1 as LNHNV and CDR2 as YYDKDF (reference sequence). CDR3 coding DNA: TGTGCCACCAGCAGCTTTCTGACAGGGACTGGCTACACCTTC. Translating it yields CATSSFLTGTGYTF. Looking up the rest from reference TRBV15 and TRBJ1-2 gives the full variable domain: DAMVIQNPRYQVTQFGKPVTLSCSQTLNHNVMYWYQQKSSQAPKLLFHYYDKDFNNEADTPDNFQSRRPNTSFCFLDIRSPGLGDTAMYLCATSSFLTGTGYTFGSGTRLTVV.

The chain combines TRBV30 with TRBJ1-5, with a possible D match to TRBD1 (5 bases). The CDR3 covers 14 residues. The germline V gene encodes CDR1 GTSNPN and CDR2 SVGIG (reference sequence). The germline V and J ends were trimmed by 5 bases and 3 bases, with 14 bases remaining between them. The CDR3 protein is CAWSGGTYNQPQHF. DNA of the CDR3: TGTGCCTGGTCGGGGGGAACTTACAATCAGCCCCAGCATTTT.

The rearrangement uses TRBV13 and TRBJ1-2; 7 bases are a match to TRBD1. CDR1 is PRHDT and CDR2 is FYEKMQ in the germline V gene (reference sequence). V lost 2 bases and J lost 2; bases outside the gene matches: 5. The CDR3 length is 15 residues. The CDR3: CASSLRGPHNYGYTF. DNA for the CDR3: TGTGCCAGCAGCTTAAGGGGGCCCCACAACTATGGCTACACCTTC.

The CDR3 region is CSVEDRGKGYGYTF. In nucleotides, the CDR3 is TGCAGCGTTGAAGACAGGGGAAAAGGCTATGGCTACACCTTC. This sequence joins TRBV29-1 and TRBJ1-2; maybe TRBD1 (6 bases). The CDR3 consists of 14 residues. Between the trimmed V and J ends, which lost 0 bases and 4 bases, there was a span of 12 bases. CDR1 and CDR2 from the germline V gene are SQVTM and ANQGSEA.

This sequence joins TRBV30 and TRBJ1-5; 11 positions match TRBD1. V was pared by 7 bases and J by 4 bases, with 9 bases of the junction left unmatched. The CDR3 contains 15 residues. Germline V lookup: CDR1 GTSNPN, CDR2 SVGIG (reference sequence). The CDR3 protein is CALGIGTGGNQPQHF. In DNA, the CDR3 is TGTGCCTTGGGGATTGGGACAGGGGGTAATCAGCCCCAGCATTTT.

This chain joins TRBV30 and TRBJ1-1, with D hard to call. V lost 2 bases to trimming and J lost 7 bases, with 11 bases between them. Per germline, CDR1 GTSNPN and CDR2 SVGIG (reference sequence). The CDR3 spans 12 residues. Written as DNA, the CDR3 is TGTGCCTGGAGTAGGGAGGGTTTTGAAGCTTTCTTT. This sequence encodes CAWSREGFEAFF.

This clone has just one count. The gene calls are TRBV5-6 and TRBJ1-5; D gene uncertain. V gave up 2 bases and J gave up 4 bases, with 10 bases separating them. This CDR3 has 14 amino acids. In germline, CDR1 is SGHDT, CDR2 YYEEEE. The CDR3 reads CASSFGRENQPQHF. CDR3 nucleotide sequence: TGTGCCAGCAGCTTTGGACGGGAAAATCAGCCCCAGCATTTT.

This chain joins TRBV5-1 and TRBJ2-7; TRBD1 agrees at 8 bases. The V segment lost 2 bases and the J segment 3 bases; nucleotides outside the gene matches: 7. This CDR3 spans 15 amino acids. Germline assignment: CDR1 SGHRS and CDR2 YFSETQ. CDR3 coding DNA: TGCGCCAGCAGCTTAATGTCACAGGGGGACTACGAGCAGTACTTC. It specifies CASSLMSQGDYEQYF.

The rearrangement links TRBV7-2 to TRBJ2-3, with 12 bases matching TRBD2. In germline, CDR1 is SGHTA, CDR2 FQGNSA. Unmatched junction bases numbered 4, after V lost 2 bases and J lost 7 bases. This CDR3 has 15 residues. For the CDR3, the DNA is TGTGCCAGCAGCTTACTAGCGGGGGGGCCAAATACGCAGTATTTT. It yields the protein CASSLLAGGPNTQYF.